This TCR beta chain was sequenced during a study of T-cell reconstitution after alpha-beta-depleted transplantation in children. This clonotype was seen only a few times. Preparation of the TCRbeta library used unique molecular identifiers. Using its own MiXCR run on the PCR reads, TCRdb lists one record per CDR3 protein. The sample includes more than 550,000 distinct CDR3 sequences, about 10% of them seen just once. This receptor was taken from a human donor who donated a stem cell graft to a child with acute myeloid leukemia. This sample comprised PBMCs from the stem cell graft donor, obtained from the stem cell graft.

The CDR3 nucleotides read TGTGCCAGCAGCCCCACGTCTCCCAATTCACCCCTCCACTTT. Protein product: CASSPTSPNSPLHF. The chain links TRBV7-9 to TRBJ1-6; D ambiguous. Germline V gives CDR1 SEHNR, CDR2 FQNEAQ (reference sequence). V was trimmed by 5 bases and J by 7 bases, leaving 12 bases between them. This CDR3 region has 14 residues.